This TCR beta chain stems from a study of T cells after yellow fever vaccination. Overall study context: Fractions containing few cells were prepared with SMART-Seq v4 Ultra Low Input.

This clonotype was observed a handful of times. The ends were cut back, 1 base at V and 4 bases at J, with 16 bases in the middle. This CDR3 spans 16 amino acids. Germline CDR1 reads LGHNA; CDR2 reads YNFKEQ. One entry per CDR3 protein, called by TCRdb with MiXCR from the 5' RACE reads. The sample records some 300,000 distinct CDR3 sequences, 8% to 9.5% being singletons. The receptor's source is a man between 18 and 29 years old who received the YFV17D yellow fever vaccine. The starting material was PBMCs, obtained roughly 47 days after the first yellow fever vaccination. The chain combines TRBV4-2 with TRBJ1-1, with D hard to call. CDR3 amino acids: CASSQGVGPRGTEAFF. Written as DNA, the CDR3 is TGTGCCAGCAGCCAAGGCGTCGGCCCTCGGGGCACTGAAGCTTTCTTT.